These 18 T cell receptor beta chains originate from one sample sequenced in a study of cytomegalovirus exposure and HLA in healthy donors. The PCR had 60 Vbeta and 13 Jbeta primers. Libraries were prepared by immunoSEQ multiplex PCR; TCRdb keeps only in-frame clonotypes and omits some of them. The sample lists approximately 140,000 clones; around three quarters were seen once. Material: PBMCs. The receptors derive from a young man in good health and CMV-seronegative.

The chain uses TRBV28 and TRBJ1-3; D may be TRBD1 (5 bases). This CDR3 is built from 15 residues. Germline loops: CDR1 MDHEN, CDR2 SYDVKM. Trimming cost V 6 bases and J 2 bases, with 14 bases left between them. This chain's CDR3 is CASSPPGFAGNTIYF. The CDR3 nucleotides read TGTGCCAGCAGCCCCCCAGGGTTTGCTGGAAACACCATATATTTT.

This clone occurred a few times. The V call is TRBV4-1, the J call TRBJ2-7; the match to TRBD1 covers 7 bases. The CDR3 totals 15 residues. After removal of 6 bases from V and 3 bases from J, the junction contained 11 bases not matched to a gene. Germline assignment: CDR1 MGHRA and CDR2 YSYEKL. In DNA form, the CDR3 reads TGCGCCAGCAGTCAACGTAGGGCAGGGGGCTACGAGCAGTACTTC. Amino acids: CASSQRRAGGYEQYF.

The CDR3 reads CASSLLATGRSSGYTF. The CDR3 DNA follows: TGTGCCAGTAGCTTGCTTGCGACAGGGCGTTCCTCCGGCTACACCTTC. This chain uses TRBV19 with TRBJ1-2; 7 bases fit TRBD1. The V segment lost 6 bases and the J segment 8 bases; nucleotides outside the gene matches: 18. CDR1 is LNHDA and CDR2 is SQIVND in the germline V gene (reference sequence). The CDR3 runs 16 residues.

This clone came up once. The rearrangement links TRBV30 to TRBJ1-3; D gene unclear. Germline V gene sequence: CDR1 GTSNPN, CDR2 SVGIG (reference sequence). The CDR3 has 13 residues. The V and J ends lost 4 bases and 2 bases respectively, with 9 bases between them. The CDR3 DNA follows: TGTGCCTGGACAGGTGGCACTGGAAACACCATATATTTT. Its translation is CAWTGGTGNTIYF. Supplemented by reference TRBV30 and TRBJ1-3, the full variable domain reads SQTIHQWPATLVQPVGSPLSLECTVEGTSNPNLYWYRQAAGRGLQLLFYSVGIGQISSEVPQNLSASRPQDRQFILSSKKLLLSDSGFYLCAWTGGTGNTIYFGEGSWLTVV.

The V call is TRBV27, the J call TRBJ1-6; 9 positions match TRBD1. The CDR3 covers 14 residues. The V segment lost 5 bases and the J segment 10 bases; nucleotides outside the gene matches: 6. Germline V CDR1 and CDR2: MNHEY, SMNVEV (reference sequence). In DNA form, the CDR3 reads TGTGCCAGCAGTCGGGACAGGGAAAGGTCACCCCTCCACTTT. Amino acid sequence: CASSRDRERSPLHF.

This chain links TRBV6-1 with TRBJ1-2, with 11 positions matching TRBD1. Germline V gene sequence: CDR1 MNHNS, CDR2 SASEGT. Trimming at V came to 6 bases and at J to 7 bases, leaving 10 bases not matched to a gene. CDR3 length equals 15 residues. CDR3 residues: CASSYLGQGAGGYTF. The CDR3 nucleotides read TGTGCCAGCAGCTACCTAGGACAGGGGGCGGGTGGCTACACCTTC.

The chain combines TRBV10-2 with TRBJ1-6, with D possibly matching TRBD1 (6 bases). The CDR3 spans 15 residues. The V end lost 9 bases, the J end lost 6 bases, and 18 bases lay between the germline ends. CDR1 WSHSY and CDR2 SAAADI come from the germline V gene. The CDR3 spells CASKSGVSGNSPLHF. As DNA, the CDR3 is TGCGCCAGTAAATCAGGGGTATCTGGTAATTCACCCCTCCACTTT.

The CDR3 protein is CASSVGGGGDNEQFF. CDR3 DNA: TGTGCCAGCAGCGTAGGAGGGGGCGGAGACAATGAGCAGTTCTTC. This chain links TRBV9 with TRBJ2-1; 7 bases align to TRBD1. V dropped 0 bases and J dropped 5; count of bases not matched to a gene: 5. The CDR3 extends over 15 amino acids. Per the germline V gene, CDR1 is SGDLS and CDR2 is YYNGEE.

The chain has TRBV6-1 and TRBJ1-1, with unresolved D. Germline V gene data show CDR1 as MNHNS and CDR2 as SASEGT. CDR3 length: 16 amino acids. V lost 3 bases, J lost 6 bases, and 20 bases lay in between. In DNA form, the CDR3 reads TGTGCCAGCAGTGAGAGTCGTACAGTCTATATTGCTGAAGCTTTCTTT. It encodes CASSESRTVYIAEAFF.

This clone was observed a handful of times. The rearrangement links TRBV5-1 to TRBJ2-3; 10 nucleotides line up with TRBD2. Trimming cost V 2 bases and J 3 bases; bases outside gene matches: 3. This CDR3 contains 15 residues. Germline assignment: CDR1 SGHRS and CDR2 YFSETQ. This CDR3 reads CASSFSSGRTDTQYF. DNA for the CDR3: TGCGCCAGCAGCTTCTCTAGCGGGAGAACAGATACGCAGTATTTT.

This chain uses TRBV27 with TRBJ2-1; a possible D gene is TRBD1 (6 bases). The CDR3 is 15 residues long. V lost 6 bases to trimming and J lost 0 bases, with 12 bases between them. From germline, CDR1 is MNHEY and CDR2 SMNVEV (reference sequence). CDR3 DNA sequence: TGTGCCAGCAGCCGGGACAAGAGCTCCTACAATGAGCAGTTCTTC. This codes for CASSRDKSSYNEQFF.

The genes are TRBV6-5 and TRBJ2-5; 8 bases fit TRBD1. Unmatched junction bases numbered 3, after V lost 2 bases and J lost 1 base. CDR1 MNHEY and CDR2 SVGAGI come from the germline V gene. This CDR3 spans 15 amino acids. This CDR3 is CASSYGQGLQETQYF. For the CDR3, the DNA is TGTGCCAGCAGTTACGGACAGGGCCTCCAAGAGACCCAGTACTTC.

This sequence joins TRBV18 and TRBJ1-5; weak D call: TRBD1 (5 bases). CDR1 is KGHSH, CDR2 LQKENI, per germline. This CDR3 is 15 amino acids long. V lost 2 bases, J lost 6 bases, and 14 bases lay in between. CDR3 region: CASSPGRVDTQPQHF. CDR3 nucleotide sequence: TGTGCCAGCTCACCAGGCAGGGTAGACACTCAGCCCCAGCATTTT.

About this clone itself: The junction and the germline gene differ at one end; a read error may be behind it. V is TRBV28 and J is TRBJ1-5; 11 bases match TRBD1. The CDR3 contains 16 residues. CDR1 is MDHEN and CDR2 is SYDVKM in the germline V gene. CDR3 amino acids: CATSDMVDRGLQPQHF. In nucleotides, the CDR3 is TGTGCCACCAGTGATATGGTGGACAGGGGGCTTCAGCCCCAGCATTTT.

V and J are TRBV5-1 and TRBJ2-2, with no clear D. V was pared by 4 bases and J by 7 bases, with 8 bases between. Germline CDR1 reads SGHRS; CDR2 reads YFSETQ. CDR3 length: 12 residues. As DNA, the CDR3 is TGCGCCAGCAGCCCTTACAACGGGGAGCTGTTTTTT. Translating gives CASSPYNGELFF.

The gene calls are TRBV5-1 and TRBJ2-7; TRBD1 matches 9 bases. V shed 4 bases and J 6 bases; nucleotides not matched to a gene: 8. CDR1 and CDR2 (germline): SGHRS, YFSETQ. The CDR3 is 14 residues long. DNA of the CDR3: TGCGCCAGCAGCCCGGGACAGGGCTCTACCGAGCAGTACTTC. It codes for CASSPGQGSTEQYF.

The rearrangement links TRBV19 to TRBJ1-5, with D tentatively TRBD1 (6 bases). CDR1 LNHDA and CDR2 SQIVND come from the germline V gene (reference sequence). The CDR3 contains 18 residues. With 3 bases removed from V and 0 bases from J, the gap between germline ends came to 18 bases. The CDR3 nucleotides are TGTGCCAGTAGTATTTTTGACAGGCCCTTTTATAGCAATCAGCCCCAGCATTTT. It translates to CASSIFDRPFYSNQPQHF.

This clone showed up just once. J is TRBJ2-5 and V is TRBV4-1; possibly TRBD2 for D (6 bases). From germline, CDR1 is MGHRA and CDR2 YSYEKL. The CDR3 has 16 residues. V lost 3 bases, J lost 3 bases, and 17 bases lay in between. CDR3 region: CASSQPPGRTKETQYF. The CDR3 DNA follows: TGCGCCAGCAGCCAGCCGCCGGGACGGACTAAAGAGACCCAGTACTTC.